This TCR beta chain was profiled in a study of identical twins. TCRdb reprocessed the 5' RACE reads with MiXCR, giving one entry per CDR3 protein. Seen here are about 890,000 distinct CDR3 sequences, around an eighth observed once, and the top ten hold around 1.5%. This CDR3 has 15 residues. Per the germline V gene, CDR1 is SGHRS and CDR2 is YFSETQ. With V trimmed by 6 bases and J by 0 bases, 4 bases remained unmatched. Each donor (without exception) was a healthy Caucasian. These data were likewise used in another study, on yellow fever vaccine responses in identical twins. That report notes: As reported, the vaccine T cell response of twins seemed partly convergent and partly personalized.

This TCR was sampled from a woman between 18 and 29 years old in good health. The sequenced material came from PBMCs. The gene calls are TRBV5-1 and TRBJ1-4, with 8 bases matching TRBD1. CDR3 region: CASTLQGATNEKLFF. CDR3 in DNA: TGCGCCAGCACCTTACAGGGGGCAACTAATGAAAAACTGTTTTTT.